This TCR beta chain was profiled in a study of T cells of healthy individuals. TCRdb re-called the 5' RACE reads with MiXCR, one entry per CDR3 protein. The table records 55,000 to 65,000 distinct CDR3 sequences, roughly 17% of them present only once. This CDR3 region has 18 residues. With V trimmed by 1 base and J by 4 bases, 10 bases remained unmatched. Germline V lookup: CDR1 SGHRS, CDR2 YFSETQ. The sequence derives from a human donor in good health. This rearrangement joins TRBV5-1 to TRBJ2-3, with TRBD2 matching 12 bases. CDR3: CASSLLLAGGSHPDTQYF. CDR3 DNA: TGCGCCAGCAGCTTGTTGCTAGCGGGGGGGTCCCATCCAGATACGCAGTATTTT.